The 21 T cell receptor beta chains below were found in one sample sequenced in a study of shared clonotypes between healthy human individuals. The repertoire was sequenced with immunoSEQ multiplex PCR; TCRdb's copy has only in-frame clones and lacks some. The data show about 2.3 million clones, 85% to 95% seen once. Specimen: naive CD4+ T cells from PBMCs. Subset given: CD45RA+ positively selected. These TCRs come from a man between 18 and 29 years old in good health. Some clones in this sample may be carry-over from other donors' samples.

Only one count was recorded for this clone. The same CDR3 also results from other DNA sequences found in this sample. The V and J genes are TRBV11-2 and TRBJ2-7; 11 nucleotides match TRBD2. This CDR3 comprises 15 residues. Germline lookup yields CDR1 SGHAT and CDR2 FQNNGV. The junction had 3 bases not matched to a gene; V was cut back by 5 bases and J by 0 bases. CDR3 amino acids: CASSLTSGSSYEQYF. CDR3 nucleotides: TGTGCCAGCAGCCTAACTAGCGGGAGCTCCTACGAGCAGTACTTC.

As regards this clone: The junction differs from germline at one of its ends, possibly a read error. The chain carries TRBV5-1 and TRBJ1-4; D unclear. This CDR3 region has 15 residues. The germline V gene encodes CDR1 SGHRS and CDR2 YFSETQ. The DNA of the CDR3 is TGCGCCAGCCGCTTATTGGTTACAACTAATGAAAAACTGTTTTTT. Translating gives CASRLLVTTNEKLFF. Looking up the rest from reference TRBV5-1 and TRBJ1-4 gives the full variable domain: KAGVTQTPRYLIKTRGQQVTLSCSPISGHRSVSWYQQTPGQGLQFLFEYFSETQRNKGNFPGRFSGRQFSNSRSEMNVSTLELGDSALYLCASRLLVTTNEKLFFGSGTQLSVL.

The J gene is TRBJ2-6, the V gene TRBV30; D remains ambiguous. With 5 bases removed from V and 0 bases from J, the gap between germline ends came to 14 bases. The CDR3 contains 16 residues. Looked up from germline, CDR1 is GTSNPN and CDR2 is SVGIG (reference sequence). CDR3 loop: CAWSTGRSSGANVLTF. Here the CDR3 DNA reads TGTGCCTGGTCGACCGGGCGGTCCTCTGGGGCCAACGTCCTGACTTTC.

The chain joins TRBV28 to TRBJ2-1; 13 positions match TRBD2. CDR3 size: 19 residues. V was clipped by 4 bases and J by 7 bases; unmatched bases: 16. Per germline, CDR1 MDHEN and CDR2 SYDVKM. The CDR3 spells CASSSPGGLAGVRGNEQFF. CDR3 DNA: TGTGCCAGCAGTTCCCCGGGAGGACTAGCGGGAGTTCGGGGAAATGAGCAGTTCTTC.

V and J are TRBV5-4 and TRBJ2-2; D possibly matches TRBD1 or TRBD2 (6 bases each). There are 16 residues in the CDR3. Trimming took off 0 bases at V and 1 base at J, with 10 bases between the two ends. Germline CDR1 and CDR2: SGHNT and YYREEE (reference sequence). CDR3 amino acids: CASSLEGGMNTGELFF. DNA of the CDR3: TGTGCCAGCAGCTTGGAGGGGGGCATGAACACCGGGGAGCTGTTTTTT.

On this clone: Other DNA sequences in the sample encode the same CDR3. This sequence joins TRBV6-5 and TRBJ1-1; D gene ambiguous. The germline V gene has CDR1 MNHEY and CDR2 SVGAGI. V lost 2 bases and J 0 bases, leaving 4 bases between the germline ends. This CDR3 has 13 amino acids. CDR3 nucleotide sequence: TGTGCCAGCAGTTACCTTATGAACACTGAAGCTTTCTTT. This encodes CASSYLMNTEAFF.

The chain combines TRBV11-3 with TRBJ1-1; 7 bases are shared with TRBD1. The V segment lost 1 base and the J segment 1 base; nucleotides outside the gene matches: 6. The CDR3 has 16 residues. Germline V gene data show CDR1 as SGHNT and CDR2 as YENEEA. DNA of the CDR3: TGTGCCAGCAGCTTAGGTATTGGGACAGCGAACACTGAAGCTTTCTTT. This codes for CASSLGIGTANTEAFF. Filled out from reference TRBV11-3 and TRBJ1-1, the complete variable domain reads EAGVVQSPRYKIIEKKQPVAFWCNPISGHNTLYWYLQNLGQGPELLIRYENEEAVDDSQLPKDRFSAERLKGVDSTLKIQPAELGDSAVYLCASSLGIGTANTEAFFGQGTRLTVV.

This rearrangement joins TRBV5-6 to TRBJ2-2; TRBD1 is a possible D gene (5 bases). There are 13 residues in the CDR3. Germline loops: CDR1 SGHDT, CDR2 YYEEEE. The V end was cut by 4 bases, the J end by 7 bases, with 11 bases between. CDR3 in DNA: TGTGCCAGCAGCCTAAGGGGTATCGGGGAGCTGTTTTTT. This sequence encodes CASSLRGIGELFF.

This clone was seen only once. This chain connects TRBV19 to TRBJ1-1, with D uncertain. CDR1 LNHDA and CDR2 SQIVND come from the germline V gene (reference sequence). V lost 3 bases, J lost 10 bases, and 15 bases lay in between. This CDR3 comprises 13 residues. The CDR3 here is CASSISGGRGAFF. CDR3 nucleotides: TGTGCCAGTAGTATTTCCGGAGGCCGGGGAGCTTTCTTT.

V gene TRBV30 combines with J gene TRBJ1-6, with TRBD1 matching 9 bases. After removal of 2 bases from V and 14 bases from J, the junction contained 4 bases not matched to a gene. The CDR3 has 12 amino acids. Germline V lookup: CDR1 GTSNPN, CDR2 SVGIG (reference sequence). The CDR3 here is CAWSRTGATLHF. The CDR3, as DNA: TGTGCCTGGAGTCGGACAGGGGCAACCCTCCACTTT. The full variable domain, in which reference TRBV30 and TRBJ1-6 provide the parts outside the CDR3, is SQTIHQWPATLVQPVGSPLSLECTVEGTSNPNLYWYRQAAGRGLQLLFYSVGIGQISSEVPQNLSASRPQDRQFILSSKKLLLSDSGFYLCAWSRTGATLHFGNGTRLTVT.

This chain uses TRBV11-2 with TRBJ1-2; TRBD1 agrees at 10 bases. The CDR3 spans 14 residues. J lost 5 bases, V lost 0 bases, and 0 bases had no gene match. Germline V CDR1 and CDR2: SGHAT, FQNNGV. CDR3 sequence reads: CASSLEGQGYGYTF. For the CDR3, the DNA is TGTGCCAGCAGCTTAGAGGGACAGGGGTATGGCTACACCTTC.

The chain joins TRBV11-2 to TRBJ2-3; 10 bases match TRBD1. The CDR3 consists of 16 residues. Germline V gives CDR1 SGHAT, CDR2 FQNNGV. Trimming took 5 bases from V and 2 from J; bases not matched to a gene: 7. CDR3 protein: CASSLGQGLITDTQYF. The CDR3 region has the DNA TGTGCCAGCAGCCTGGGACAGGGGTTGATCACAGATACGCAGTATTTT.

The J gene is TRBJ2-2, the V gene TRBV5-1, with D possibly TRBD1 on 6 matching bases. The length of the CDR3 is 14 residues. Germline V gene sequence: CDR1 SGHRS, CDR2 YFSETQ. Deletions cut 3 bases from V and 5 bases from J, with 11 bases between. The CDR3 DNA reads as TGCGCCAGCAGCTCCATAACAGGGACCGGGGAGCTGTTTTTT. Protein: CASSSITGTGELFF.

The rearrangement uses TRBV5-1 and TRBJ1-2; no firm D call. Germline V gives CDR1 SGHRS, CDR2 YFSETQ. The CDR3 sequence is 13 residues long. Between the trimmed V and J ends, which lost 4 bases and 8 bases, there was a span of 15 bases. CDR3 loop: CASSDPPLGGYTF. CDR3 nucleotides: TGCGCCAGCAGCGACCCGCCCCTGGGAGGCTACACCTTC.

The chain employs TRBV20-1 and TRBJ2-1; D gene unclear. Germline V gene lookup returns CDR1 DFQATT and CDR2 SNEGSKA (reference sequence). The ends were cut back, 3 bases at V and 10 bases at J, with 7 bases in the middle. The CDR3 is 10 amino acids. CDR3 region: CSASRPEQFF. Written as DNA, the CDR3 is TGCAGTGCTAGTCGCCCGGAGCAGTTCTTC.

V and J are TRBV10-2 and TRBJ2-7, with TRBD2 identical over 7 bases. In germline, CDR1 is WSHSY, CDR2 SAAADI. Unmatched junction bases numbered 16, after V lost 8 bases and J lost 3 bases. The CDR3 runs 16 residues. The CDR3 here is CASSRLAVSGVYEQYF. DNA for the CDR3: TGCGCCAGCTCCCGTTTAGCGGTAAGCGGGGTCTACGAGCAGTACTTC.

V gene TRBV5-1 combines with J gene TRBJ1-5, with D perhaps TRBD1 (5 bases). The CDR3 loop spans 15 amino acids. Deletions cut 1 base from V and 0 bases from J, with 8 bases between. Per germline, CDR1 SGHRS and CDR2 YFSETQ. The CDR3 loop is CASSLSGNSNQPQHF. The CDR3 DNA reads TGCGCCAGCAGCTTGTCAGGGAATAGCAATCAGCCCCAGCATTTT.

This clone was seen once. The chain has TRBV7-2 and TRBJ2-7; TRBD2 aligns across 9 bases. The length of the CDR3 is 15 residues. Losses at the gene ends were 2 bases for V and 4 bases for J; bases not matched to a gene: 6. Germline CDR1 SGHTA, CDR2 FQGNSA. CDR3 nucleotide sequence: TGTGCCAGCAGCTTAAATGGCGCGGGAGGGTACGAGCAGTACTTC. This sequence encodes CASSLNGAGGYEQYF.

To note about this clone: A clone one base away is much larger, so this may be a read error. Additional DNA sequences in this sample encode the identical CDR3. The chain employs TRBV2 and TRBJ1-1, with TRBD1 as a possible D gene (5 bases). This CDR3 comprises 13 residues. Germline values: CDR1 SNHLY, CDR2 FYNNEI. V was shortened by 4 bases and J by 1 base, with 7 bases between the two germline ends. The CDR3 DNA reads as TGTGCCAGCAGTGGTCAGGGGAACACTGAAGCTTTCTTT. This translates into CASSGQGNTEAFF.

The CDR3 sequence: CASSLAFRDSYEQYF. DNA of the CDR3: TGTGCCAGCAGCTTGGCCTTCAGGGACTCCTACGAGCAGTACTTC. This chain uses TRBV5-5 with TRBJ2-7, with D perhaps matching TRBD1 (5 bases). The CDR3 runs to 15 residues. Germline V gene data show CDR1 as SGHKS and CDR2 as YYEKEE (reference sequence). Trimming removed 0 bases from V and 0 bases from J, with 10 bases in between.

This sequence joins TRBV13 and TRBJ1-2; D is unresolved. This CDR3 region has 16 residues. Germline CDR1 PRHDT, CDR2 FYEKMQ (reference sequence). Trimming took off 6 bases at V and 3 bases at J, with 20 bases between the two ends. The CDR3 DNA follows: TGTGCCAGCAGGTCACCCAGGTGGACCGGGGACTATGGCTACACCTTC. Its protein product is CASRSPRWTGDYGYTF.